This T cell receptor (beta chain) came from a study of shared clonotypes between healthy human individuals. Study outcomes and limitations: Generally, naive subsets (rather than memory subsets) showed larger estimated richness. Generation probabilities of non-shared clonotypes were lower (relative to those shared by all four donors). Researchers sampled blood only, noting tissue repertoires likely differ.

J was trimmed by 3 bases and V by 4 bases; bases with no gene match: 9. This CDR3 comprises 16 residues. Germline CDR1 MNHNY, CDR2 SVGAGI (reference sequence). The naive CD8 subset, CD45RO-negative cells positively selected for CCR7, excluded terminally differentiated effector memory CD45RA+ cells. The donors were adults (healthy and HIV-negative) with no recent acute infections or vaccinations. This table comes from immunoSEQ multiplex PCR, and its TCRdb copy is limited to in-frame clones, with some not included. The sample has 550,000 to 650,000 clones; about 95% are singletons. A note on this clone: Antigen specificity is unknown.

This sequence joins TRBV6-6 and TRBJ2-7; 10 bases match TRBD2. The sample consisted of naive CD8+ T cells sorted from blood. This TCR came from a woman aged 25-40 years in good health. CDR3 sequence (DNA): TGTGCCAGCAGTTCCGCCGGAGCGGGAGGGCTCTACGAGCAGTACTTC. Amino acids: CASSSAGAGGLYEQYF.